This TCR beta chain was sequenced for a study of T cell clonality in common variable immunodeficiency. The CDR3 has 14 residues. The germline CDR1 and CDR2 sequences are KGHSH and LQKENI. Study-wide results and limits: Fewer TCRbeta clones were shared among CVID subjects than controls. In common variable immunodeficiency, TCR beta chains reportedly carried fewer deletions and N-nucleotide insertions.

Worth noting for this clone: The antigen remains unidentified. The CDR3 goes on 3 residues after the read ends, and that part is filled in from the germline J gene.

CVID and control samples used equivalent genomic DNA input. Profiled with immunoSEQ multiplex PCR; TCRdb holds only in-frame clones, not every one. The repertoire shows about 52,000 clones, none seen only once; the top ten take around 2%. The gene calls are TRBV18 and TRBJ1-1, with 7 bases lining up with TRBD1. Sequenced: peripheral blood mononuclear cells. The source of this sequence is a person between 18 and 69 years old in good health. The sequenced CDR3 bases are TGTGCCAGCTCACTACAGGGGAGCGGCTATGGC. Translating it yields CASSLQGSGYG. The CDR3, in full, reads CASSLQGSGYGAFF.